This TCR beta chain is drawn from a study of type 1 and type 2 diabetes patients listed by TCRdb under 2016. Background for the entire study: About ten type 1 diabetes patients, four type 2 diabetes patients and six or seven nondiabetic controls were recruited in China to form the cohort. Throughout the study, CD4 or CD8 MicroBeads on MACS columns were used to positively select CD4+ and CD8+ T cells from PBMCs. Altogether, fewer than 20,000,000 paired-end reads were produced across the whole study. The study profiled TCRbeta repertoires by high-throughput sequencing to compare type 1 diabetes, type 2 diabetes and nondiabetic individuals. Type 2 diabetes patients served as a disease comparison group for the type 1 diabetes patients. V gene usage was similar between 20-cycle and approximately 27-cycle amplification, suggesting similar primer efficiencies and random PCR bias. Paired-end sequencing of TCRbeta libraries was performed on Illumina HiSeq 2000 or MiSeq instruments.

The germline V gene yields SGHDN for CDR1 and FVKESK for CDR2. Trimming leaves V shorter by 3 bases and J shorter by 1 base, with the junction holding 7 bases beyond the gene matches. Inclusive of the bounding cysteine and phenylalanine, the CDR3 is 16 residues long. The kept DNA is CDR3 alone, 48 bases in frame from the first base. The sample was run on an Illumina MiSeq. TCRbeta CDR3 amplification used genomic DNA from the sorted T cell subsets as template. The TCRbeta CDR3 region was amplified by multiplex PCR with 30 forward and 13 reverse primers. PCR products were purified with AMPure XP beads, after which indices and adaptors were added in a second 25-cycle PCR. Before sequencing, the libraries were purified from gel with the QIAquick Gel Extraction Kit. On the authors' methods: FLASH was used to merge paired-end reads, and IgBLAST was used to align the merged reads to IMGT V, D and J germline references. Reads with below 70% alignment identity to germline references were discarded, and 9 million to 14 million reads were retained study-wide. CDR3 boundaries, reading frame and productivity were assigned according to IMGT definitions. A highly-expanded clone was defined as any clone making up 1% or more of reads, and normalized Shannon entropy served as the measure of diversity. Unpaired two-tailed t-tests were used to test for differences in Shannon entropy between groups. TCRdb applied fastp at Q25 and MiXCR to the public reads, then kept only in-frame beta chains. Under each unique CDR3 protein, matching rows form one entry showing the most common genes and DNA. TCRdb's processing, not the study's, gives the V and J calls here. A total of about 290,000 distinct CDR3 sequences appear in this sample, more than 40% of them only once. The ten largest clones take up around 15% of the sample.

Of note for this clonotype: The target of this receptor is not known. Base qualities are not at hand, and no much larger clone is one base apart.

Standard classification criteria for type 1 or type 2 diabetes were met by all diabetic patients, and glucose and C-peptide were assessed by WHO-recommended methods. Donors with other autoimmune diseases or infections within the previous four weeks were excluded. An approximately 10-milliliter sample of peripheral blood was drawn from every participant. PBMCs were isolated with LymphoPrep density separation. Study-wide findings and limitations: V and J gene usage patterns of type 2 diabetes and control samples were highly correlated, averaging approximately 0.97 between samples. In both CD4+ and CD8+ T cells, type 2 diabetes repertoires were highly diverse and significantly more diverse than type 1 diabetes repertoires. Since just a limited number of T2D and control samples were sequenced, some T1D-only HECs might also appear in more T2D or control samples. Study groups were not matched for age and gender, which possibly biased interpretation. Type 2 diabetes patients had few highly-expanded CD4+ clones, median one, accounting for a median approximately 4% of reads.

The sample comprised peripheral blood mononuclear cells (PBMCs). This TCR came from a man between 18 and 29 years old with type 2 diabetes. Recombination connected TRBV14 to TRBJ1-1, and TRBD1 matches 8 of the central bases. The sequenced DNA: TGTGCCAGCAGCCACAGAAGGGACAGGAGGAACACTGAAGCTTTCTTT. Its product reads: CASSHRRDRRNTEAFF.